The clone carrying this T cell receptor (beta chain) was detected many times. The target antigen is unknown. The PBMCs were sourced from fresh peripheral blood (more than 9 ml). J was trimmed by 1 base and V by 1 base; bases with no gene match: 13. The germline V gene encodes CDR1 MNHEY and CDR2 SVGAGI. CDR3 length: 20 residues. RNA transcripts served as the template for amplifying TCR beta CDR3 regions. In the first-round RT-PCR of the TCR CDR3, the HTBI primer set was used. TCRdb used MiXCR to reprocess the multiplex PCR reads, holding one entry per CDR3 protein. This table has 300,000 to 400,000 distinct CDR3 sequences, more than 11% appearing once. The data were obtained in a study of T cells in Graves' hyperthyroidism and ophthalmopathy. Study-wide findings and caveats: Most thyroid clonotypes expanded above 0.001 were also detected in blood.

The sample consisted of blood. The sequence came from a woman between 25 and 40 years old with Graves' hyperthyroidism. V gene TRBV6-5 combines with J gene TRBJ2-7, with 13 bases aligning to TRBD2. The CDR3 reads CASSYFGPGGTSGDSYEQYF. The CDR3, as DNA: TGTGCCAGCAGTTACTTTGGGCCGGGCGGGACTAGCGGGGATTCCTACGAGCAGTACTTC.